These 18 T cell receptor beta chains were all obtained from the same sample, sequenced in a study of Graves' ophthalmopathy and Graves' hyperthyroidism. Amplification targeted the TCR beta CDR3 regions, with RNA transcripts as the source material. The workflow started with a first-round RT-PCR run with HTBI primers and then moved on to a second-round multiplex PCR. TCRdb re-called the multiplex PCR reads with MiXCR, one entry per CDR3 protein. The sample gives over a million distinct CDR3 sequences, 35% to 40% of which show up once; around 10% is in the top ten. The material sequenced was peripheral blood or thyroid tissue (not recorded which). The receptors shown here come from an adult man with Graves' hyperthyroidism.

Comment on this clonotype: An end of the junction differs from the germline gene, which may be a read error. The rearrangement joins TRBV10-3 to TRBJ1-5; 7 bases match TRBD1. In germline, CDR1 is ENHRY, CDR2 SYGVKD. The CDR3 spans 13 residues. This chain's CDR3 is CVISDRGNQPQHF. CDR3 nucleotide sequence: TGTGTCATCAGCGACAGGGGCAATCAGCCCCAGCATTTT.

The chain carries TRBV5-1 and TRBJ2-7, with D tentatively TRBD1 (5 bases). V shed 1 base and J shed 6 bases, with 26 bases lying between them. The CDR3 length is 18 residues. Germline CDR1 is SGHRS and CDR2 is YFSETQ. CDR3 DNA: TGCGCCAGCAGCTTGCACCTGACAGAAGGGGCCCACTCGGGCGAGCAGTACTTC. Translated: CASSLHLTEGAHSGEQYF.

The table lists this clonotype with many counts. This rearrangement joins TRBV7-2 to TRBJ2-5; no firm D call. The CDR3 loop spans 11 amino acids. V dropped 7 bases and J dropped 4 bases, with 7 bases sitting between them. The germline V gene has CDR1 SGHTA and CDR2 FQGNSA. This CDR3 is CASTSLETQYF. The CDR3 DNA reads as TGTGCCAGCACATCGTTAGAGACCCAGTACTTC.

This rearrangement joins TRBV19 to TRBJ2-7, with D tentatively TRBD2 (5 bases). The germline CDR1 and CDR2 sequences are LNHDA and SQIVND (reference sequence). The germline V and J ends were trimmed by 9 bases and 9 bases, with 24 bases remaining between them. There are 14 residues in the CDR3. DNA of the CDR3: TGTGCCAGCAGCTTGGACCAGGCCGGGATGGTGCAGTACTTC. The encoded protein is CASSLDQAGMVQYF.

The rearrangement joins TRBV5-6 to TRBJ2-7; D may be TRBD1 (5 bases). Germline V CDR1 and CDR2: SGHDT, YYEEEE. Trimming stripped 1 base from V and 6 bases from J, with 17 bases between. The CDR3 sequence is 15 residues long. Written as DNA, the CDR3 is TGTGCCAGCAGCTTGTCAAGCGTCAGGGAACGCGAGCAGTACTTC. It yields the protein CASSLSSVREREQYF.

The count of this clonotype is one. A single base separates this from a much larger clone, so it may be a read error. The conserved final phenylalanine or tryptophan is absent from the CDR3, which likely points to a read error. This chain connects TRBV5-1 to TRBJ1-1; D unclear. CDR1 is SGHRS and CDR2 is YFSETQ in the germline V gene. V gave up 4 bases and J gave up 4 bases, with 11 bases separating them. This CDR3 is built from 13 residues. This chain's CDR3 is CASSQEVTTEAFS. Written as DNA, the CDR3 is TGCGCCAGCAGCCAGGAGGTAACCACTGAAGCTTTCTCT.

For this clonotype: At one of its ends the junction is not consistent with the germline gene, which may arise from a read error. The chain is built from TRBV2 and TRBJ1-5; D unclear. The CDR3 covers 15 residues. Germline V gene lookup returns CDR1 SNHLY and CDR2 FYNNEI. The chain's CDR3 is CASESGIYSNQPQNF. CDR3 coding DNA: TGTGCCAGCGAGTCCGGCATCTATAGCAATCAGCCCCAGAATTTT.

Regarding this clonotype: At one end, the junction sequence differs from germline, possibly due to a read error. V usage is TRBV9 and J usage is TRBJ2-2; D possibly corresponds to TRBD2 (6 bases). CDR1 and CDR2 from the germline V gene are SGDLS and YYNGEE. The CDR3 runs to 16 residues. The CDR3 sequence: CASGVDGSGPTGELFF. CDR3 bases: TGTGCCAGCGGCGTAGATGGTAGCGGACCCACCGGGGAGCTGTTTTTT.

This clonotype has at least ten counts. This chain uses TRBV5-1 with TRBJ1-2; TRBD1 agrees at 11 bases. This CDR3 contains 16 residues. Germline loops: CDR1 SGHRS, CDR2 YFSETQ. Germline trimming cut 4 bases from V and 5 bases from J; bases unmatched to any gene: 10. The CDR3 region is CASSDPGTGGEYGYTF. In DNA, the CDR3 is TGCGCCAGCAGCGACCCCGGGACAGGGGGAGAGTATGGCTACACCTTC.

This clonotype occurred a few times. The chain recombines TRBV5-8 with TRBJ1-4, with TRBD1 matching 7 bases. CDR1 and CDR2 from the germline V gene are SGHTS and YDEGEE. This CDR3 contains 16 residues. The V and J ends lost 3 bases and 1 base, in that order; junction bases with no gene match: 6. Here the CDR3 DNA reads TGTGCCAGCAGCTGGACGACAGGGTTAACTAATGAAAAACTGTTTTTT. It translates to CASSWTTGLTNEKLFF.

This clonotype was found a few times. The rearrangement links TRBV5-1 to TRBJ2-7, with D hard to call. The CDR3 contains 14 residues. V dropped 0 bases and J dropped 5 bases, with 12 bases sitting between them. The germline gives CDR1 SGHRS, CDR2 YFSETQ. In nucleotides, the CDR3 is TGCGCCAGCAGCTTGGGGGCAGAGTTTGACGAGCAGTACTTC. This encodes CASSLGAEFDEQYF.

This clonotype was seen many times. The chain is built from TRBV2 and TRBJ1-5; 10 bases are a match to TRBD1. The CDR3 contains 16 residues. Germline CDR1 is SNHLY and CDR2 is FYNNEI. V lost 7 bases, J lost 1 base, and 7 bases stayed unmatched. The CDR3 DNA follows: TGTGCCAGCAACGTTAGGGACAGGGGAAGCAATCAGCCCCAGCATTTT. It encodes CASNVRDRGSNQPQHF.

This clonotype was picked up many times. V usage is TRBV11-2 and J usage is TRBJ2-5, with TRBD2 matching 12 bases. Germline assignment: CDR1 SGHAT and CDR2 FQNNGV. J lost 2 bases, V lost 6 bases, and 7 bases had no gene match. CDR3 length equals 16 residues. CDR3 region: CASRKRTSGDQETQYF. The CDR3 nucleotides are TGTGCCAGCAGAAAAAGGACTAGCGGGGATCAAGAGACCCAGTACTTC.

This clonotype has only a few counts. The CDR3 loop reads CASSLRTGEPEAFF. Written as DNA, the CDR3 is TGTGCCAGCAGCCTGAGGACAGGGGAACCTGAAGCTTTCTTT. This chain connects TRBV13 to TRBJ1-1; 9 nucleotides agree with TRBD1. This CDR3 is 14 amino acids long. Losses at the gene ends were 5 bases for V and 6 bases for J; bases not matched to a gene: 7. Germline values: CDR1 PRHDT, CDR2 FYEKMQ (reference sequence).

This clonotype was found once. V is TRBV7-9 and J is TRBJ1-1, with TRBD1 as a possible D gene (6 bases). With 8 bases removed from V and 8 bases from J, the gap between germline ends came to 12 bases. CDR1 and CDR2 from the germline V gene are SEHNR and FQNEAQ (reference sequence). This CDR3 has 11 residues. Here the CDR3 DNA reads TGTGCCAGCGGGGGGCGGTTGGAAGCTTTCTTT. Translating gives CASGGRLEAFF.

This clonotype was recorded at least ten times. CDR3 DNA sequence: TGTGCCATCAGTGAGAGGCAGGGGGATTCCTACGAGCAGTACTTC. Its translation is CAISERQGDSYEQYF. The rearrangement joins TRBV10-3 to TRBJ2-7; 7 positions agree with TRBD1. Germline-derived CDR1 and CDR2 are ENHRY and SYGVKD. With 2 bases clipped from V and 1 base from J, the junction kept 5 bases outside the gene matches. The CDR3 is 15 amino acids.

With regard to this clonotype: Germline is not matched at one junction end, which may reflect a read error. The V call is TRBV10-3, the J call TRBJ2-7, with D perhaps being TRBD1 or TRBD2 (5 bases each). This CDR3 spans 15 amino acids. Germline V gene data show CDR1 as ENHRY and CDR2 as SYGVKD. Here the CDR3 DNA reads TGTGCCATCAGTCCGGGGCAGGGTGGTACCTACGAGCGGTACTTC. Its protein is CAISPGQGGTYERYF.

This chain joins TRBV9 and TRBJ1-1, with D unresolved. V was trimmed by 1 base and J by 6 bases, leaving 19 bases between them. CDR3 size: 16 residues. Germline CDR1 is SGDLS and CDR2 is YYNGEE. This CDR3 is CASSVQPKKLLAEAFF. In nucleotides, the CDR3 is TGTGCCAGCAGCGTACAACCCAAAAAGCTATTAGCTGAAGCTTTCTTT. Variable domain in full (rest from reference TRBV9 and TRBJ1-1): DSGVTQTPKHLITATGQRVTLRCSPRSGDLSVYWYQQSLDQGLQFLIQYYNGEERAKGNILERFSAQQFPDLHSELNLSSLELGDSALYFCASSVQPKKLLAEAFFGQGTRLTVV.